This T cell receptor (beta chain) was captured by sequencing in a study of CD8 T cells in Susac syndrome. Study results and caveats: TCR sequencing and HLA analysis covered a relatively small number of individuals.

The V gene end was trimmed by 6 bases and the J gene end by 8 bases; junction bases not matched to a gene: 9. Per germline, CDR1 MNHEY and CDR2 SVGAGI. This CDR3 is 13 amino acids long. Random-hexamer reverse transcription was applied to about 0.5 to 1 ug RNA. TCRdb passed the immunoSEQ multiplex PCR reads through MiXCR, listing each CDR3 protein once. The sample lists fewer than 300,000 distinct CDR3 sequences; approximately 81% were seen once. On this clonotype itself: Its specificity is not known.

The origin of this receptor is a human donor with multiple sclerosis. Sequencing was performed on CD8+ T cells from PBMCs. The chain links TRBV6-5 to TRBJ1-1; TRBD1 matches at 7 bases. The CDR3 loop is CASSLPGQEEAFF. CDR3 coding DNA: TGTGCCAGCAGCCTCCCCGGACAGGAGGAAGCTTTCTTT.